These 20 T cell receptor beta chains were sequenced from one sample in a study of cytomegalovirus exposure and HLA in healthy donors. Both 60 Vbeta primers and 13 Jbeta primers went into the PCR. Profiling relied on immunoSEQ multiplex PCR, and the TCRdb table lists in-frame clones only, not all of them. The sample consists of under 200,000 clones, under 80% of them appearing once. Sequences were obtained from PBMCs. These receptors came from a man aged 40-55 years in good health and CMV-seronegative.

The V call is TRBV6-5, the J call TRBJ2-5; 8 nucleotides align to TRBD1. J lost 1 base, V lost 2 bases, and 0 bases had no gene match. Germline V gives CDR1 MNHEY, CDR2 SVGAGI. This CDR3 spans 14 amino acids. The CDR3 sequence: CASSYGQGQETQYF. The DNA of the CDR3 is TGTGCCAGCAGTTACGGACAGGGCCAAGAGACCCAGTACTTC.

This clone was seen once. This sequence joins TRBV18 and TRBJ2-7; a weak D match, TRBD2 (6 bases). This CDR3 contains 14 residues. Trimming pared 4 bases from V and 5 bases from J, leaving 15 bases between. Germline V gene sequence: CDR1 KGHSH, CDR2 LQKENI. Here the CDR3 reads CASSRRDPVDEQYF. The CDR3 nucleotides read TGTGCCAGCTCACGGCGGGACCCCGTCGACGAGCAGTACTTC.

Within the sample, this clone is medium-sized. CDR3 coding DNA: TGTGCCAGCAGCTTAGCGTCGGGGGGCCCGGTAGCGGAGCTGTTTTTT. Translated, it gives CASSLASGGPVAELFF. The chain recombines TRBV7-9 with TRBJ2-2, with D possibly being TRBD2 (7 bases). The CDR3 is 16 amino acids. Deletions cut 0 bases from V and 10 bases from J, with 18 bases between. CDR1 and CDR2 (germline): SEHNR, FQNEAQ (reference sequence).

This CDR3 reads CAISDLASTQYF. CDR3 bases: TGTGCCATCAGTGATCTAGCTAGTACGCAGTATTTT. V usage is TRBV10-3 and J usage is TRBJ2-3; perhaps TRBD2 as D (5 bases). The CDR3 has 12 residues. V was pared by 3 bases and J by 8 bases, with 9 bases between. The germline gives CDR1 ENHRY, CDR2 SYGVKD.

The sample holds a few counts of this clone. The V gene is TRBV7-3, the J gene TRBJ1-1; D call uncertain. Germline V lookup: CDR1 SGHTA, CDR2 FQGTGA. The CDR3 contains 14 residues. Trimming removed 5 bases from V and 0 bases from J, with 10 bases in between. The CDR3 protein is CASSPTTVNTEAFF. The DNA of the CDR3 is TGTGCCAGCAGCCCCACCACTGTGAACACTGAAGCTTTCTTT.

The gene calls are TRBV10-3 and TRBJ2-7; 9 nucleotides match TRBD1. Germline assignment: CDR1 ENHRY and CDR2 SYGVKD. The CDR3 extends over 12 amino acids. V gave up 10 bases and J gave up 2 bases; unmatched junction bases: 3. CDR3 protein: CASRDRAYEQYF. CDR3 DNA: TGTGCCAGCCGGGACAGGGCCTACGAGCAGTACTTC.

V gene TRBV7-9 combines with J gene TRBJ2-7; 10 bases are shared with TRBD2. Germline CDR1 reads SEHNR; CDR2 reads FQNEAQ (reference sequence). The CDR3 loop spans 15 amino acids. J was trimmed by 9 bases and V by 1 base; bases with no gene match: 9. In nucleotides, the CDR3 is TGTGCCAGCAGCTTAGTAGCGGGGGGCCCCTTGGGGCAGTACTTC. Translated: CASSLVAGGPLGQYF.

This clone appeared once. The chain couples TRBV5-6 to TRBJ1-6, with D tentatively TRBD1 (5 bases). The CDR3 contains 16 residues. CDR1 and CDR2 from the germline V gene are SGHDT and YYEEEE. V lost 5 bases to trimming and J lost 9 bases, with 21 bases between them. CDR3 amino acids: CASSLRFGGVGSPLHF. The CDR3, as DNA: TGTGCCAGCAGTCTGCGGTTTGGGGGGGTCGGTTCACCCCTCCACTTT.

The rearrangement uses TRBV6-5 and TRBJ2-3; D ambiguous. This CDR3 comprises 14 residues. V was shortened by 10 bases and J by 3 bases, with 17 bases between the two germline ends. Germline V lookup: CDR1 MNHEY, CDR2 SVGAGI. The CDR3 sequence: CATNPSRRTDTQYF. DNA for the CDR3: TGTGCCACCAATCCATCTAGAAGGACAGATACGCAGTATTTT.

The V gene is TRBV4-1, the J gene TRBJ2-2, with D tentatively TRBD2 (5 bases). Between the trimmed V and J ends, which lost 5 bases and 6 bases, there was a span of 13 bases. Per the germline V gene, CDR1 is MGHRA and CDR2 is YSYEKL. This CDR3 is 14 amino acids long. The CDR3 coding sequence is TGCGCCAGCAGCGTAGGAGGCCCAGCCGGGGAGCTGTTTTTT. Translation: CASSVGGPAGELFF.

This clone was recorded once. V usage is TRBV6-1 and J usage is TRBJ2-5; 8 bases align to TRBD1. Germline lookup yields CDR1 MNHNS and CDR2 SASEGT. The CDR3 has 14 residues. V dropped 5 bases and J dropped 5; count of bases not matched to a gene: 7. Written as DNA, the CDR3 is TGTGCCAGCAGTCGACAGGGGCAGCACGAGACCCAGTACTTC. It yields the protein CASSRQGQHETQYF.

The V call is TRBV28, the J call TRBJ1-5, with D perhaps TRBD1 (6 bases). CDR3 size: 15 residues. V lost 8 bases and J 2 bases, leaving 16 bases between the germline ends. Germline loops: CDR1 MDHEN, CDR2 SYDVKM. The CDR3 here is CASGKTGWRNQPQHF. In nucleotides, the CDR3 is TGTGCCAGCGGAAAAACAGGGTGGCGCAATCAGCCCCAGCATTTT. The entire variable domain, with the rest obtained from reference TRBV28 and TRBJ1-5, is as follows: DVKVTQSSRYLVKRTGEKVFLECVQDMDHENMFWYRQDPGLGLRLIYFSYDVKMKEKGDIPEGYSVSREKKERFSLILESASTNQTSMYLCASGKTGWRNQPQHFGDGTRLSIL.

The chain recombines TRBV10-3 with TRBJ1-1, with D perhaps matching TRBD1 (5 bases). Trimming stripped 4 bases from V and 5 bases from J, with 14 bases between. The CDR3 covers 14 residues. CDR1 is ENHRY, CDR2 SYGVKD, per germline. Here the CDR3 reads CAISGQGSGTEAFF. The CDR3 DNA reads TGTGCCATCAGTGGTCAGGGAAGTGGGACTGAAGCTTTCTTT.

The chain has TRBV7-2 and TRBJ2-5, with a weak D call TRBD2 (6 bases). Trimming stripped 2 bases from V and 5 bases from J, with 15 bases between. The length of the CDR3 is 15 residues. Germline CDR1 SGHTA, CDR2 FQGNSA. CDR3 bases: TGTGCCAGCAGCTTAAATAAGCGCGGGATGGAGACCCAGTACTTC. It codes for CASSLNKRGMETQYF.

V usage is TRBV5-6 and J usage is TRBJ2-7; 10 bases match TRBD1. The CDR3 spans 16 residues. The trim removed 4 bases at V and 5 bases at J, leaving 12 bases unmatched. Germline V gene sequence: CDR1 SGHDT, CDR2 YYEEEE. The CDR3 sequence is CASSTLGTGEEDEQYF. The CDR3 bases are TGTGCCAGCAGCACCCTTGGGACAGGGGAAGAAGACGAGCAGTACTTC.

This clone was seen a single time. The V call is TRBV7-9, the J call TRBJ2-7; TRBD1 aligns across 8 bases. The J segment lost 4 bases and the V segment lost 5 bases, leaving 10 bases of the junction unmatched. Per germline, CDR1 SEHNR and CDR2 FQNEAQ (reference sequence). CDR3 length: 15 residues. CDR3 nucleotide sequence: TGTGCCAGCAGCCTTCCGGGACAGGATAAGTACGAGCAGTACTTC. Translated, it gives CASSLPGQDKYEQYF.

The rearrangement uses TRBV10-3 and TRBJ1-3; perhaps TRBD1 as D (6 bases). The CDR3 sequence is 14 residues long. Looked up from germline, CDR1 is ENHRY and CDR2 is SYGVKD. V gave up 3 bases and J gave up 4 bases, with 10 bases separating them. Here the CDR3 DNA reads TGTGCCATCAGTGAAACAGGGTCCGGAAACACCATATATTTT. Amino acids: CAISETGSGNTIYF.

This clone was observed a handful of times. The chain combines TRBV12-5 with TRBJ2-7; D unclear. CDR3 length: 18 residues. V lost 3 bases and J lost 1, with 22 bases in between. The germline V gene has CDR1 LGHNT and CDR2 FRNRAP. The CDR3 loop reads CASGFLASAGPSSYEQYF. Here the CDR3 DNA reads TGTGCTAGTGGTTTCCTCGCCAGTGCAGGTCCTTCATCCTACGAGCAGTACTTC.

A single count supports this clone. The CDR3 here is CASSLEPGRGTEAFF. In nucleotides, the CDR3 is TGCGCCAGCAGCTTGGAACCGGGGAGAGGCACTGAAGCTTTCTTT. The chain carries TRBV5-1 and TRBJ1-1; no clear D. The CDR3 loop spans 15 amino acids. Germline V gene lookup returns CDR1 SGHRS and CDR2 YFSETQ. The V end was cut by 0 bases, the J end by 4 bases, with 13 bases between.

The V gene is TRBV27, the J gene TRBJ1-4, with D maybe TRBD1 (5 bases). The CDR3 covers 14 residues. Germline CDR1 is MNHEY and CDR2 is SMNVEV (reference sequence). V was shortened by 5 bases and J by 5 bases, with 12 bases between the two germline ends. CDR3 protein: CASSPNRPNEKLFF. The CDR3 bases are TGTGCCAGCAGTCCCAACAGGCCAAATGAAAAACTGTTTTTT. The entire variable domain, with the rest obtained from reference TRBV27 and TRBJ1-4, is as follows: EAQVTQNPRYLITVTGKKLTVTCSQNMNHEYMSWYRQDPGLGLRQIYYSMNVEVTDKGDVPEGYKVSRKEKRNFPLILESPSPNQTSLYFCASSPNRPNEKLFFGSGTQLSVL.